This TCR beta chain comes out of a study of T cell responses to AZD1222 COVID-19 vaccine. Study-wide results and limits: Clonal diversity was possibly underestimated; the donors were predominantly white British and more often female. Dominant at 160-218 and 743-854, vaccine-associated CD4 TCRs also spanned spike.

Some clones are missing from TCRdb's copy, which holds only in-frame ones; the method was immunoSEQ multiplex PCR. The top ten clones hold about a tenth of a sample with approximately 150,000 clones, around 94% of them seen once. As regards this clone: Its antigen is still unknown.

Germline assignment: CDR1 MNHEY and CDR2 SVGAGI. V was trimmed by 4 bases and J by 6 bases, leaving 12 bases between them. This CDR3 contains 13 residues. The gene calls are TRBV6-5 and TRBJ1-2; D remains ambiguous. This specimen consisted of peripheral blood, obtained 28 days after the second AZD1222 dose. This TCR was recovered from an adult who received the AZD1222 COVID-19 vaccine. CDR3 sequence: CASSLTRNDGYTF. As DNA, the CDR3 is TGTGCCAGCAGTTTAACTCGCAACGATGGCTACACCTTC.